Listed below are T cell receptor beta chains from one sample, sequenced in a study of blood T cell repertoires in COVID-19. The repertoire was sequenced with immunoSEQ multiplex PCR; TCRdb's copy has only in-frame clones and lacks some. The top ten clones hold 10% of a sample with more than 70,000 clones, about 80% of them seen once. Sequences were obtained from peripheral blood. Receptor source: a woman in her 70s with acute or convalescent COVID-19. Both conserved end residues are part of each CDR3. The D gene is left open where the match is weak. Size tells how often a clone was seen (once, few, many) or the class of an expanded clone, and some rows leave it out.

>TRBV5-1|NA|NA|TRBJ1-2
TGCGCCAGCAGCCCAAGTCAGACTAACTATGGCTACACCTTC
CASSPSQTNYGYTF
>TRBV6-5|once|TRBD2|TRBJ2-7
TGTGCCAGTCGAGCGGGGGCAACCTACGAGCAGTACTTC
CASRAGATYEQYF
>TRBV28|NA|NA|TRBJ2-7
TGTGCCAGCAGTTTAGTCTCAGGGTGGCACGAGCAGTACTTC
CASSLVSGWHEQYF
>TRBV23-1|NA|NA|TRBJ2-7
TGCGCCAGCAGTCCCCGTGGGGCAGGGCTGAGCTCCTACGAGCAGTACTTC
CASSPRGAGLSSYEQYF
>TRBV7-2|NA|NA|TRBJ2-1
TGTGCCAGCAGCTTCCGAGGGAGTTTATGGAATGAGCAGTTCTTC
CASSFRGSLWNEQFF
>TRBV3-1/TRBV3-2|NA|TRBD2|TRBJ2-5
TGTGCCAGCAGCCAAGGAGCGGGGAGCGGGGGGGCCCAAGAGACCCAGTACTTC
CASSQGAGSGGAQETQYF
>TRBV4-2|NA|TRBD2|TRBJ2-7
TGTGCCAGCAGCCAAGGTAGCGGGACCTACGAGCAGTACTTC
CASSQGSGTYEQYF
>TRBV6-1|NA|NA|TRBJ2-7
TGTGCCAGCAGTGAATGGGGACACCAGTACGAGCAGTACTTC
CASSEWGHQYEQYF
>TRBV29-1|NA|NA|TRBJ2-5
TGCAGCGCCCTAGGACCGGGACAAGAGACCCAGTACTTC
CSALGPGQETQYF
>TRBV5-4|NA|TRBD2|TRBJ2-7
TGTGCCAGCAGCTTGGGACTAGCGGGAGGGAGCTTAGGTGAGCAGTACTTC
CASSLGLAGGSLGEQYF
>TRBV28|NA|NA|TRBJ1-2
TGTGCCAGCAGTTTAGGACTTCCGAGGGGCTACACCTTC
CASSLGLPRGYTF
>TRBV2|once|NA|TRBJ1-1
TGTGCCAGCAGTGATCAGGTTGGGAACACTGAAGCTTTCTTT
CASSDQVGNTEAFF
>TRBV19|NA|TRBD1|TRBJ1-2
TGTGCCAGTAGTCTGAGGAGGGGACAGCAGTCCTATGGCTACACCTTC
CASSLRRGQQSYGYTF
>TRBV28|NA|NA|TRBJ1-5
TGTGCCAGCAGCGGGACACGGGGTCAGCCCCAGCATTTT
CASSGTRGQPQHF
>TRBV3-1/TRBV3-2|NA|TRBD1|TRBJ2-1
TGTGCCAGCAGCCTCGGACAGGGCTCCTACAATGAGCAGTTCTTC
CASSLGQGSYNEQFF
>TRBV29-1|NA|NA|TRBJ2-1
TGCAGCGCTGGCCGGGACTCCTACAATGAGCAGTTCTTC
CSAGRDSYNEQFF
>TRBV6-5|NA|TRBD1|TRBJ1-1
TGTGCCAGCAGCCAGGACAGGGGCCGGGGAACTGAAGCTTTCTTT
CASSQDRGRGTEAFF
>TRBV5-1|NA|NA|TRBJ2-1
TGCGCCAGCAGCTTGCTGTGGAGCTCCTACAATGAGCAGTTCTTC
CASSLLWSSYNEQFF
>TRBV5-1|NA|NA|TRBJ1-1
TGCGCCAGCAGCCGAGAGCTGAACACTGAAGCTTTCTTT
CASSRELNTEAFF
>TRBV5-4|NA|NA|TRBJ2-7
TGTGCCAGCAGCCCGGAGGCTCTTGGCGTCGGCTCCTACGAGCAGTACTTC
CASSPEALGVGSYEQYF
>TRBV27|NA|NA|TRBJ2-7
TGTGCCAGCAGTTTATCCGCGGGGATCTACGAGCAGTACTTC
CASSLSAGIYEQYF
>TRBV18|NA|NA|TRBJ2-7
TGTGCCAGCTCACTGACAGACTACGAGCAGTACTTC
CASSLTDYEQYF
>TRBV10-3|NA|NA|TRBJ2-7
TGTGCCAGTACCGGGACTGTAGACTACGAGCAGTACTTC
CASTGTVDYEQYF
>TRBV30|NA|NA|TRBJ1-1
TGTGCCTGGAGTGTAAGTACGGGCGGGACTGAAGCTTTCTTT
CAWSVSTGGTEAFF
>TRBV14|NA|NA|TRBJ1-2
TGTGCCAGCAGCCAGTGGCTACACGGGGGCTACACCTTC
CASSQWLHGGYTF
>TRBV18|NA|TRBD2|TRBJ2-7
TGTGCCAGCTCAACCGGACTAGTTAACTCCTACGAGCAGTACTTC
CASSTGLVNSYEQYF
>TRBV5-5|NA|NA|TRBJ1-2
TGTGCCAGCAGACCGGAGCCAGCTAACTATGGCTACACCTTC
CASRPEPANYGYTF
>TRBV5-1|NA|TRBD2|TRBJ2-1
TGCGCCAGCACCCTAGCGGGAGGCGTCGGCAATGAGCAGTTCTTC
CASTLAGGVGNEQFF
>TRBV11-2|once|TRBD2|TRBJ2-1
TGTGCCAGCAGCTCGACTAGCGGGGGCCTCCCCTACAATGAGCAGTTCTTC
CASSSTSGGLPYNEQFF
>TRBV6-1|few|NA|TRBJ1-4
TGTGCCAGCAGTGGGCTGCGGGGGGGGTCTAATGAAAAACTGTTTTTT
CASSGLRGGSNEKLFF
>TRBV6-5|NA|NA|TRBJ1-1
TGTGCCAGCAGTTACAACAATGAAGCTTTCTTT
CASSYNNEAFF
>TRBV6-4|NA|TRBD2|TRBJ2-1
TGTGCCAGCAGTACCGAAGCGGGGGGGCCGAATGAGCAGTTCTTC
CASSTEAGGPNEQFF
>TRBV3-1/TRBV3-2|NA|NA|TRBJ1-3
TGTGCCAGCAGCCATTCAGGGGCTGGAAACACCATATATTTT
CASSHSGAGNTIYF
>TRBV5-8|NA|TRBD2|TRBJ2-1
TGTGCCAGCAGCTTGTTTCTAGCGGGGGCGATCTACAATGAGCAGTTCTTC
CASSLFLAGAIYNEQFF
>TRBV6-4|NA|TRBD2|TRBJ2-1
TGTGCCAGCAGTCCGACTAGCGGGGGAAATGAGCAGTTCTTC
CASSPTSGGNEQFF
>TRBV6-1|once|TRBD1|TRBJ2-5
TGTGCCAGCAGTGACCCTTTCCGGGACAGGGGTTACAAGACCCAGTACTTC
CASSDPFRDRGYKTQYF
>TRBV9|NA|NA|TRBJ1-2
TGTGCCAGCAGCGTCACGTCCCTAGGAGCTAACTATGGCTACACCTTC
CASSVTSLGANYGYTF
>TRBV21-1|NA|NA|TRBJ1-2
TGTGCCAGAAGCAAGAGAGTTGTCTATGGCTACACCTTC
CARSKRVVYGYTF
>TRBV2|NA|TRBD1|TRBJ2-7
TGTGCCAGCAAGGCAGGACAGGCTTTTTTCTACGAGCAGTACTTC
CASKAGQAFFYEQYF
>TRBV28|NA|TRBD1|TRBJ2-7
TGTGCCAGCAGTCGACAGGGGATTAGGTACGAGCAGTACTTC
CASSRQGIRYEQYF
>TRBV6-5|NA|NA|TRBJ2-5
TGTGCCAGCAGGGAGATGCATAAAGAGACCCAGTACTTC
CASREMHKETQYF
>TRBV6-5|once|NA|TRBJ1-3
TGTGCCAGCAGTTACTCGCCCAACAGTCGAAACACCATATATTTT
CASSYSPNSRNTIYF
>TRBV6-1|NA|NA|TRBJ1-4
TGTGCCAGCAGTGAAATCGTTGGCAGGGTAAATGAAAAACTGTTTTTT
CASSEIVGRVNEKLFF
>TRBV5-8|NA|NA|TRBJ1-5
TGTGCCAGCAGCTTGACGGGACACCAACTGGGAAGCAATCAGCCCCAGCATTTT
CASSLTGHQLGSNQPQHF
>TRBV6-1|many|NA|TRBJ1-6
TGTGCCAGCAGTGAAGCGCTGGCAGGCAATTCACCCCTCCACTTT
CASSEALAGNSPLHF
>TRBV4-3|NA|NA|TRBJ1-2
TGCGCCAGCAGCCAAGATGAAACCGTGGGCGGCTACACCTTC
CASSQDETVGGYTF
>TRBV4-1|NA|NA|TRBJ1-2
TGCGCCAGCAGCCAACAGGGAGGTAACTATGGCTACACCTTC
CASSQQGGNYGYTF
>TRBV7-3|NA|NA|TRBJ2-1
TGTGCCAGCAGCTCAGGGCCCGGAGGGGATGAGCAGTTCTTC
CASSSGPGGDEQFF
>TRBV9|NA|TRBD2|TRBJ2-5
TGTGCCAGCAGCGTAGGGGCGGGAGGCCTGCAAGAGACCCAGTACTTC
CASSVGAGGLQETQYF
>TRBV12-3/TRBV12-4|NA|NA|TRBJ2-3
TGTGCCAGCAGTTCCTTAGCAGATACGCAGTATTTT
CASSSLADTQYF
>TRBV2|NA|NA|TRBJ2-5
TGTGCCAGCAGTGAGAGGGACTCACCCCAAGAGACCCAGTACTTC
CASSERDSPQETQYF
>TRBV7-3|NA|TRBD2|TRBJ2-3
TGTGCCAGCAGCGGGAGGACTAGCGGGAGAGAGGATACGCAGTATTTT
CASSGRTSGREDTQYF
>TRBV20-1|NA|NA|TRBJ2-3
TGCAGTGCTGACCGGGCAGATACGCAGTATTTT
CSADRADTQYF
>TRBV19|NA|NA|TRBJ2-5
TGTGCCACTAGAGATGACCCCGGGCAAGAGACCCAGTACTTC
CATRDDPGQETQYF
>TRBV28|once|NA|TRBJ1-2
TGTGCCACCGCCCGCCCGGGGGATGTCTATGGCTACACCTTC
CATARPGDVYGYTF
>TRBV30|NA|NA|TRBJ1-2
TGTGCCTGGGGCCACAGCTATGGCTACACCTTC
CAWGHSYGYTF
>TRBV28|NA|NA|TRBJ1-6
TGTGCCAGCAGATCGACAGGACCCTATAATTCACCCCTCCACTTT
CASRSTGPYNSPLHF
>TRBV6-6|NA|TRBD2|TRBJ2-7
TGTGCCAGCAGTCGCCTGATGACTAGCGGGGGGGCGCACGAGCAGTACTTC
CASSRLMTSGGAHEQYF
>TRBV19|NA|TRBD1|TRBJ1-5
TGTGCCAGTAGTAAAGAAGGGCAGGGGGTACGGCAGCCCCAGCATTTT
CASSKEGQGVRQPQHF